These T cell receptor beta chains were read from a single sample in a study of metastatic and nonmetastatic thyroid tumors. With MiXCR, TCRdb reprocessed the PCR reads. The sample lists fewer than 40,000 clones; less than 60% were seen once. Sample: tumor tissue. Receptors originate from a male donor with papillary thyroid cancer or a benign thyroid nodule (not recorded which). Some clones in this sample may be carry-over from other donors' samples. CDR3s include the opening cysteine and the closing phenylalanine or tryptophan. A D gene is named only where the DNA matches it firmly. Some rows mark clone size as missing; the rest say once, few, many or name a class of expanded clone.

clone_size j_call d_call v_call cdr3_nt cdr3_aa
NA TRBJ2-3 TRBD2 TRBV7-7 TGTGCTAGCAGCCCTGGGACTAGCGGGATTTCAGATACGCAGTATTTT CASSPGTSGISDTQYF
NA TRBJ2-5 NA TRBV29-1 TGCAGCGTTATGCAGGGGGAGACCCAGTACTTC CSVMQGETQYF
NA TRBJ1-1 TRBD1 TRBV27 TGTGCCAGCAGTTCAGGGACAGGAGGTGAAGCTTTCTTT CASSSGTGGEAFF
NA TRBJ2-3 NA TRBV20-1 TGCAGTGCTAGAGATTTACGGGAGGGGGCCAACACAGATACGCAGTATTTT CSARDLREGANTDTQYF
few TRBJ1-1 NA TRBV6-1 TGTGCCAGCAGTGTTTCGGGGTTGTACACTGAAGCTTTCTTT CASSVSGLYTEAFF
NA TRBJ1-5 NA TRBV6-5 TGTGCCAGCAGTTTACAGTACAATCAGCCCCAGCATTTT CASSLQYNQPQHF
NA TRBJ1-1 NA TRBV4-3 TGCGCCAGCAGCCAAGGCCTTATCACTGAAGCTTTCTTT CASSQGLITEAFF
NA TRBJ2-3 NA TRBV4-2 TGTGCCAGCAGCCAAGTCGGAGGAGATACGCAGTATTTT CASSQVGGDTQYF
few TRBJ1-1 NA TRBV27 TGTGCCAGCAGTTTCCAGATCCCCTCAGGGTTATTGAACACTGAAGCTTTCTTT CASSFQIPSGLLNTEAFF
NA TRBJ2-2 NA TRBV11-2 TGTGCCAGCAGCTTTGGACAGGGCGGGGGCACCGGGGAGCTGTTTTTT CASSFGQGGGTGELFF
NA TRBJ2-1 NA TRBV4-3 TGCGCCAGCAGCCACCTAGAGGGCAATGAGCAGTTCTTC CASSHLEGNEQFF
NA TRBJ1-6 TRBD1 TRBV27 TGTGCCAGCAGTCAAAAACCGGGACAGGGGGCTTTTTCACCCCTCCACTTT CASSQKPGQGAFSPLHF
NA TRBJ2-7 TRBD2 TRBV5-1 TGCGCCAGCAGCCGAGCGGGAGGGTTCTCCTACGAGCAGTACTTC CASSRAGGFSYEQYF
NA TRBJ2-1 NA TRBV20-1 TGCAGTGCTATGAGGATGGAGAGGGTTACAAATGAGCAGTTCTTC CSAMRMERVTNEQFF
few TRBJ1-5 NA TRBV28 TGTGCCAGCAGCGACCCCCCCGCGAATCAGCCCCAGCATTTT CASSDPPANQPQHF
NA TRBJ2-7 NA TRBV6-1 TGTGCCAGCAGTCCTTATTCCTTGGCCTCAGAGCAGTACTTC CASSPYSLASEQYF
NA TRBJ1-3 TRBD1 TRBV28 TGTGCCAGCAGCCCCGCCCGGACAGGGAAAGCAAACGCCATATATTTT CASSPARTGKANAIYF
NA TRBJ2-3 NA TRBV18 TGTGCCAGCTCACCACCGATAGGACAGAGCACAGATACGCAGTATTTT CASSPPIGQSTDTQYF
NA TRBJ1-2 TRBD1 TRBV3-1 TGTGCCAGCAGCCCTCTTCGAGACAGGGGTAATGGCTACACCTTC CASSPLRDRGNGYTF
NA TRBJ1-1 TRBD1 TRBV30 TGTGCCTGGGTAGGGGGGACAGGGAACACTGAAGCTTTCTTT CAWVGGTGNTEAFF
few TRBJ2-1 TRBD2 TRBV28 TGTGCCAGCAGTTTAACAGCGGGAGGGCACAATGAGCAGTTCTTC CASSLTAGGHNEQFF
few TRBJ1-4 NA TRBV12-3/TRBV12-4 TGTGCCAGCGGGTTTTACATGGCCGAAAAACTGTTTTTT CASGFYMAEKLFF
NA TRBJ2-3 NA TRBV12-3/TRBV12-4 TGTGCCAGCAGTTCCGGAGCGGGTGGGCTCGGCGATACGCAGTATTTT CASSSGAGGLGDTQYF
once TRBJ2-4 NA TRBV3-1 TGTGCCAGCAGCCAGGGGTCAGGGGGAGGTAAAAACATTCAGTACTTC CASSQGSGGGKNIQYF
few TRBJ1-2 TRBD1 TRBV5-1 TGCGCCAGCAGCTTCCGGACAGGGAATGATGGCTACACCTTC CASSFRTGNDGYTF
NA TRBJ2-3 NA TRBV5-1 TGCGCCAGCAGCTTGGAAGGGAGCCCAGATACGCAGTATTTT CASSLEGSPDTQYF
NA TRBJ1-1 NA TRBV27 TGTGCCAGCAGTACCGAAGGGGGGCTAGTAGCTTTCTTT CASSTEGGLVAFF
few TRBJ2-7 NA TRBV28 TGTGCCAGCAGCTTTGGTGGGGGCAACGAGCAGTACTTC CASSFGGGNEQYF
few TRBJ2-7 NA TRBV4-3 TGCGCCAGCAGCCAATTAGCGGTGGGGTCCTACGAGCAGTACTTC CASSQLAVGSYEQYF
NA TRBJ1-2 NA TRBV30 TGTGCCTGGAGTGGAAGACAGCCTTATGGCTACACCTTC CAWSGRQPYGYTF
few TRBJ1-5 NA TRBV20-1 TGCAGTGCTACAGACGGCGATGGGGGTCAGCCCCAGCATTTT CSATDGDGGQPQHF
NA TRBJ2-7 TRBD1 TRBV7-9 TGTGCCAGCAGCTTTGGGGACAGCTACGAGCAGTACTTC CASSFGDSYEQYF
NA TRBJ2-2 TRBD1 TRBV7-2 TGTGCCAGCAGCTTCACAGGGGCGAACACCGGGGAGCTGTTTTTT CASSFTGANTGELFF
NA TRBJ1-5 NA TRBV20-1 TGCAGTGCTAGAGATATGAGAGGAGGCAATCAGCCCCAGCATTTT CSARDMRGGNQPQHF
NA TRBJ1-1 NA TRBV6-1 TGTGCCAGCCCTTCCGAGGGTGGCACTGAAGCTTTCTTT CASPSEGGTEAFF
once TRBJ2-3 TRBD2 TRBV18 TGTGCCAGCTCCGGGACTAGCGGTAGCACAGAGACGAACTATTTT CASSGTSGSTETNYF
NA TRBJ1-1 NA TRBV6-1 TGTGCCAGCACCTTGGCAGAGAACACTGAAGCTTTCTTT CASTLAENTEAFF
few TRBJ2-7 TRBD2 TRBV19 TGTGCCAGCAGCCGGGGGGACGAGCAGTACTTC CASSRGDEQYF
NA TRBJ2-1 NA TRBV11-2 TGTGCCAGCAGCCCAGTTTCAGGACAATCCTACAATGAGCAGTTCTTC CASSPVSGQSYNEQFF
few TRBJ2-1 NA TRBV6-1 TGTGCCAGCAAACGCGGCGAGTGGGGTGAGCAGTTCTTC CASKRGEWGEQFF
NA TRBJ2-7 TRBD2 TRBV20-1 TGCAGTGCTAGATTGGGGAGGGCCTCCTACGAGCAGTACTTC CSARLGRASYEQYF
few TRBJ2-5 NA TRBV28 TGTGCCAGCAGTTTAAGTCGCGTCCTTTCGGAGACCCAGTACTTC CASSLSRVLSETQYF
NA TRBJ2-7 NA TRBV11-2 TGTGCCAGCAGCTTAGTAGGGGACGACTCCTACGAGCAGTACTTC CASSLVGDDSYEQYF
NA TRBJ2-6 NA TRBV19 TGTGCCAGTATTCGGACAGTGACCGGCTCTGGGGCCAACGTCCTGACTTTC CASIRTVTGSGANVLTF
few TRBJ2-7 NA TRBV6-1 TGTGCCAGCAGTGAGAAGGCCCGGAGGCAGTACTTC CASSEKARRQYF
NA TRBJ2-1 NA TRBV20-1 TGCAGTGCTAGAGCCCCGGGAAATGAGCAGTTCTTC CSARAPGNEQFF
few TRBJ1-2 NA TRBV28 TGTGCCAGCAGGCCTACAGGGCACTATGGCTACACCTTC CASRPTGHYGYTF
NA TRBJ1-5 NA TRBV2 TGTGCCAGCAGTGGGTCGGGGGAATGGAGAGATCAGCCCCAGCATTTT CASSGSGEWRDQPQHF
NA TRBJ1-6 NA TRBV9 TGTGCCAGCAGCGTGGAAAGGGGCACCTATAATTCACCCCTCCACTTT CASSVERGTYNSPLHF
NA TRBJ2-7 NA TRBV9 TGTGCCAGCAGCGTAGATGAGTCTTACTACGAGCAGTACTTC CASSVDESYYEQYF
NA TRBJ2-7 TRBD2 TRBV20-1 TGCAGTTTTAAAGGACTAGCGGGAGAATTGGGATACGAGCAGTACTTC CSFKGLAGELGYEQYF
NA TRBJ1-2 NA TRBV11-2 TGTGCCAGCAGCCCAAGGAGGCAGGGAACCCTCCCCTACGGCTACACCTTC CASSPRRQGTLPYGYTF
NA TRBJ2-7 TRBD1 TRBV27 TGTGCCAGCAGTCGATCGACAGGGGGCTCCTACGAGCAGTACTTC CASSRSTGGSYEQYF
NA TRBJ2-1 NA TRBV20-1 TGCAGTGCTAGAGATCCGTCCGTTAGCTCCTACAATGAGCAGTTCTTC CSARDPSVSSYNEQFF
NA TRBJ1-1 NA TRBV20-1 TGCAGTGCTACCACTCTCGGGGGGGCTAACACTGAAGCTTTCTTT CSATTLGGANTEAFF